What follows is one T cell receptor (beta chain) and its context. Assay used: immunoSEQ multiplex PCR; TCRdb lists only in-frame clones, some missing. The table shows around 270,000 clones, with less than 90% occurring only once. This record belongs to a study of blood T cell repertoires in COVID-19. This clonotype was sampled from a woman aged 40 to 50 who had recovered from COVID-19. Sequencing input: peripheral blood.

CDR3 amino acids: CASSPGQGSYNEQFF. The CDR3 DNA reads TGTGCCAGCAGCCCCGGACAGGGTTCCTACAATGAGCAGTTCTTC. This chain links TRBV7-9 with TRBJ2-1, with 8 positions matching TRBD1. CDR1 and CDR2 (germline): SEHNR, FQNEAQ (reference sequence). J lost 1 base, V lost 5 bases, and 4 bases had no gene match. The CDR3 runs to 15 residues.